This T cell receptor (beta chain) was recorded in a study of neurological immune-mediated disorders. This clonotype was counted many times. TCRdb analysed the 5' RACE reads with MiXCR anew, one entry per CDR3 protein. The sample shows roughly 60,000 distinct CDR3 sequences, 8.5% to 10% of them seen only once. There are 14 residues in the CDR3. Germline CDR1 and CDR2: SGHRS and YFSETQ. V lost 3 bases, J lost 7 bases, and 14 bases lay in between. This sample's time point: longitudinal time-point 2. This chain joins TRBV5-1 and TRBJ2-1; D not resolved. This sequence originates from a man aged 25 to 40 in good health. The sequenced sample consisted of PBMCs. The CDR3 coding sequence is TGCGCCAGCAGCTCGCCGCCAACCCCTAATGAGCAGTTCTTC. Encoded protein: CASSSPPTPNEQFF.